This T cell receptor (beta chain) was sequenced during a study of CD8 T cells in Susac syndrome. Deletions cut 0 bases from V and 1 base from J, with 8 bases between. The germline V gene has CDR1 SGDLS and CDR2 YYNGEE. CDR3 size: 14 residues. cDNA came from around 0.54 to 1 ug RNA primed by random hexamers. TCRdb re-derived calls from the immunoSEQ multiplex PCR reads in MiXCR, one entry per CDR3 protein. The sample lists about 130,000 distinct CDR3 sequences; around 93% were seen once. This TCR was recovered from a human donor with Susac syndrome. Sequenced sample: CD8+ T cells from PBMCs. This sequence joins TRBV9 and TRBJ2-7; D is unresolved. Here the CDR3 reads CASSVGMGSYEQYF. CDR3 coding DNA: TGTGCCAGCAGCGTAGGCATGGGGTCCTACGAGCAGTACTTC.